The 29 T cell receptor beta chains below come from one sample, sequenced in a study of PD-1 blockade in classical Hodgkin lymphoma. Data came from immunoSEQ multiplex PCR; TCRdb stores just in-frame clones and leaves some out. Among 16,000 or so clones listed, just under 85% were seen once. Every one of the patients relapsed after autologous stem cell transplantation (brentuximab vedotin exposure was variable). Investigators isolated CD4+ T cells from thawed PBMCs through magnetic negative selection. The sample was CD4+ T cells from blood, taken at baseline. The receptors were sampled from a human donor with classical Hodgkin lymphoma.

The CDR3 DNA follows: TGTGCCATCAGTGAGACCCGACTAGCGGGAAATGGAGAGCAGTACTTC. It is translated as CAISETRLAGNGEQYF. This chain connects TRBV10-3 to TRBJ2-7, with 11 bases aligning to TRBD2. The CDR3 is made up of 16 amino acids. The V and J ends lost 2 bases and 7 bases, in that order; junction bases with no gene match: 10. CDR1 is ENHRY and CDR2 is SYGVKD in the germline V gene.

V usage is TRBV19 and J usage is TRBJ2-3; 9 bases agree with TRBD2. The CDR3 totals 15 residues. The V and J ends lost 1 base and 10 bases, in that order; junction bases with no gene match: 9. Looked up from germline, CDR1 is LNHDA and CDR2 is SQIVND (reference sequence). CDR3 DNA: TGTGCCAGTAGTATAGCTAGCGGGGCCTCTAGGTCGCAGTATTTT. As protein: CASSIASGASRSQYF.

This clone was seen a few times. The V gene is TRBV7-8, the J gene TRBJ1-5; maybe TRBD1 (6 bases). Germline V gene sequence: CDR1 SGHVS, CDR2 FQNEAQ. V was shortened by 0 bases and J by 5 bases, with 14 bases between the two germline ends. The CDR3 covers 16 residues. CDR3 sequence reads: CASSLASGAGDQPQHF. In nucleotides, the CDR3 is TGTGCCAGCAGCTTAGCGTCAGGGGCAGGGGATCAGCCCCAGCATTTT. The full variable domain, with the rest looked up from reference TRBV7-8 and TRBJ1-5, is GAGVSQSPRYKVAKRGQDVALRCDPISGHVSLFWYQQALGQGPEFLTYFQNEAQLDKSGLPSDRFFAERPEGSVSTLKIQRTQQEDSAVYLCASSLASGAGDQPQHFGDGTRLSIL.

The rearrangement joins TRBV18 to TRBJ2-2, with TRBD1 as a possible D gene (5 bases). Germline CDR1 reads KGHSH; CDR2 reads LQKENI. The CDR3 consists of 14 residues. V shed 3 bases and J shed 2 bases, with 7 bases lying between them. CDR3 bases: TGTGCCAGCTCACCGGACACTAACACCGGGGAGCTGTTTTTT. This sequence encodes CASSPDTNTGELFF. Full variable domain (rest looked up from reference TRBV18 and TRBJ2-2): NAGVMQNPRHLVRRRGQEARLRCSPMKGHSHVYWYRQLPEEGLKFMVYLQKENIIDESGMPKERFSAEFPKEGPSILRIQQVVRGDSAAYFCASSPDTNTGELFFGEGSRLTVL.

CDR3 amino acids: CASSPERDYLQETQYF. The CDR3 DNA is TGTGCCAGCAGCCCGGAGCGCGACTATCTCCAAGAGACCCAGTACTTC. The chain combines TRBV7-9 with TRBJ2-5; tentatively, D is TRBD2 (5 bases). The germline V and J ends were trimmed by 5 bases and 1 base, with 17 bases remaining between them. Germline CDR1 reads SEHNR; CDR2 reads FQNEAQ (reference sequence). The CDR3 is 16 residues long.

The chain employs TRBV4-2 and TRBJ1-6; the D gene is possibly TRBD1 (6 bases). This CDR3 comprises 18 residues. The V gene lost 5 bases and the J gene lost 6 bases, with 23 bases spanning the gap. In germline, CDR1 is LGHNA, CDR2 YNFKEQ. This CDR3 is CASSYIRPGGSGNSPLHF. The CDR3 nucleotides read TGTGCCAGCAGCTATATAAGACCGGGGGGCAGTGGTAATTCACCCCTCCACTTT.

The chain employs TRBV7-6 and TRBJ1-4, with 9 bases aligning to TRBD1. This CDR3 has 16 amino acids. Germline CDR1 and CDR2: SGHVS and FNYEAQ. The V gene end was trimmed by 1 base and the J gene end by 7 bases; junction bases not matched to a gene: 7. CDR3 sequence (DNA): TGTGCCAGCAGCTTAGGAAGGGGACAGGGTGGTGAAAAACTGTTTTTT. Its protein product is CASSLGRGQGGEKLFF.

The chain carries TRBV5-6 and TRBJ2-7, with D perhaps given as TRBD1 or TRBD2 (5 bases each). The CDR3 consists of 12 residues. Trimming left V 4 bases short and J 6 bases short, with 11 bases between. Per the germline V gene, CDR1 is SGHDT and CDR2 is YYEEEE. The CDR3 DNA follows: TGTGCCAGCAGCCTGGGACCTGTCGAGCAGTACTTC. This codes for CASSLGPVEQYF.

CDR3 DNA: TGTGCCAGCAGGCCGGGGACAGGGCAGGGCGATGGCTACACCTTC. Translation gives CASRPGTGQGDGYTF. The gene calls are TRBV27 and TRBJ1-2; 9 bases are shared with TRBD1. This CDR3 spans 15 amino acids. V gave up 6 bases and J gave up 6 bases; unmatched junction bases: 11. CDR1 and CDR2 (germline): MNHEY, SMNVEV (reference sequence).

The chain couples TRBV10-3 to TRBJ2-1; TRBD1 might be the D (7 bases). V was cut by 10 bases and J by 5 bases, with 15 bases left in between. The CDR3 spans 13 residues. Germline V CDR1 and CDR2: ENHRY, SYGVKD. The CDR3 region has the DNA TGTGCCACCAGGGGGGACGGAGACAATGAGCAGTTCTTC. Translation: CATRGDGDNEQFF.

This clone was observed a handful of times. This sequence joins TRBV2 and TRBJ2-2; 8 bases are shared with TRBD2. The CDR3 has 15 residues. Germline V lookup: CDR1 SNHLY, CDR2 FYNNEI. V lost 5 bases, J lost 3 bases, and 5 bases stayed unmatched. CDR3 bases: TGTGCCAGCAGTTCCAGCGGGAGTGACACCGGGGAGCTGTTTTTT. It yields the protein CASSSSGSDTGELFF.

This chain links TRBV29-1 with TRBJ2-3, with TRBD2 matching over 9 bases. The V gene end was trimmed by 3 bases and the J gene end by 4 bases; junction bases not matched to a gene: 14. The CDR3 spans 17 residues. Germline V CDR1 and CDR2: SQVTM, ANQGSEA. This chain's CDR3 is CSVDRGASGMRSDTQYF. CDR3 DNA sequence: TGCAGCGTTGACCGGGGGGCTAGCGGGATGAGGTCAGATACGCAGTATTTT.

CDR3 loop: CASSHTDRVGTQYF. The CDR3 nucleotides read TGTGCCAGCAGCCACACGGACAGGGTGGGGACCCAGTACTTC. The rearrangement joins TRBV5-6 to TRBJ2-5; TRBD1 matches at 8 bases. Germline V gene lookup returns CDR1 SGHDT and CDR2 YYEEEE. CDR3 length: 14 residues. The junction had 9 bases not matched to a gene; V was cut back by 4 bases and J by 7 bases. The variable domain in full, completed from reference TRBV5-6 and TRBJ2-5, reads DAGVTQSPTHLIKTRGQQVTLRCSPKSGHDTVSWYQQALGQGPQFIFQYYEEEERQRGNFPDRFSGHQFPNYSSELNVNALLLGDSALYLCASSHTDRVGTQYFGPGTRLLVL.

The V and J genes are TRBV19 and TRBJ2-7; D unresolved. The germline gives CDR1 LNHDA, CDR2 SQIVND (reference sequence). Trimming took off 4 bases at V and 5 bases at J, with 6 bases between the two ends. The CDR3 runs 11 residues. CDR3 residues: CASSTLDEQYF. In DNA form, the CDR3 reads TGTGCCAGTAGTACCCTCGACGAGCAGTACTTC.

The rearrangement links TRBV27 to TRBJ2-2; D is possibly TRBD2 (6 bases). Trimming cost V 6 bases and J 1 base, with 24 bases left between them. This CDR3 comprises 19 residues. CDR1 MNHEY and CDR2 SMNVEV come from the germline V gene (reference sequence). CDR3 coding DNA: TGTGCCAGCAGACACCCTCCGGGACTCCCAGATTGGAACACCGGGGAGCTGTTTTTT. Protein product: CASRHPPGLPDWNTGELFF.

The rearrangement links TRBV10-3 to TRBJ2-5; D is unclear. Germline V gives CDR1 ENHRY, CDR2 SYGVKD. The CDR3 length is 11 residues. Trimming took 2 bases from V and 13 from J, leaving 11 bases between them. CDR3 bases: TGTGCCATCAGTGAGGGATTTAGTGGGTACTTC. Encoded protein: CAISEGFSGYF.

The chain uses TRBV2 and TRBJ2-3; unclear D gene. This CDR3 is 12 amino acids long. From germline, CDR1 is SNHLY and CDR2 FYNNEI. Deletions cut 2 bases from V and 6 bases from J, with 6 bases between. The CDR3 loop reads CASSERWDTQYF. DNA for the CDR3: TGTGCCAGCAGTGAAAGGTGGGATACGCAGTATTTT.

The rearrangement joins TRBV5-4 to TRBJ1-3; D unresolved. V was trimmed by 0 bases and J by 0 bases, leaving 7 bases between them. The length of the CDR3 is 15 residues. CDR1 and CDR2 (germline): SGHNT, YYREEE (reference sequence). CDR3 DNA sequence: TGTGCCAGCAGCTTGGACCGGGTCTCTGGAAACACCATATATTTT. Protein: CASSLDRVSGNTIYF.

The rearrangement joins TRBV6-6 to TRBJ2-7; D may be TRBD1 or TRBD2 (5 bases each). V shed 4 bases and J shed 2 bases, with 9 bases lying between them. The CDR3 spans 13 residues. CDR1 is MNHNY and CDR2 is SVGAGI in the germline V gene (reference sequence). The CDR3 protein is CASSFSGPYEQYF. DNA of the CDR3: TGTGCCAGCAGTTTTTCGGGACCCTACGAGCAGTACTTC.

The V gene is TRBV19, the J gene TRBJ1-2, with TRBD1 as a possible D gene (6 bases). The V end was cut by 5 bases, the J end by 4 bases, with 14 bases between. Germline values: CDR1 LNHDA, CDR2 SQIVND (reference sequence). This CDR3 is built from 14 residues. The CDR3 region is CASSLIGGPYGYTF. The CDR3 DNA reads as TGTGCCAGTAGTTTAATTGGGGGCCCCTATGGCTACACCTTC. Full variable domain (missing parts from reference TRBV19 and TRBJ1-2): DGGITQSPKYLFRKEGQNVTLSCEQNLNHDAMYWYRQDPGQGLRLIYYSQIVNDFQKGDIAEGYSVSREKKESFPLTVTSAQKNPTAFYLCASSLIGGPYGYTFGSGTRLTVV.

The chain carries TRBV6-5 and TRBJ1-1, with D maybe TRBD1 (6 bases). The CDR3 contains 16 residues. Germline CDR1 MNHEY, CDR2 SVGAGI. V was pared by 2 bases and J by 1 base, with 14 bases between. The CDR3 nucleotides read TGTGCCAGCAGTTACGGGGCAGGGGTGTGGAACACTGAAGCTTTCTTT. Translating it yields CASSYGAGVWNTEAFF.

This clone was counted only a few times. The genes are TRBV5-1 and TRBJ2-5; 11 nucleotides line up with TRBD2. This CDR3 is built from 16 residues. Per the germline V gene, CDR1 is SGHRS and CDR2 is YFSETQ. V lost 3 bases and J lost 2; bases outside the gene matches: 6. CDR3 sequence reads: CASSSGLAELQETQYF. The CDR3 coding sequence is TGCGCCAGCAGCTCGGGACTAGCGGAGCTTCAAGAGACCCAGTACTTC. Full variable domain (outside the CDR3, taken from reference TRBV5-1 and TRBJ2-5): KAGVTQTPRYLIKTRGQQVTLSCSPISGHRSVSWYQQTPGQGLQFLFEYFSETQRNKGNFPGRFSGRQFSNSRSEMNVSTLELGDSALYLCASSSGLAELQETQYFGPGTRLLVL.

This clone was seen a few times. This chain connects TRBV27 to TRBJ2-7; a possible D gene is TRBD1 (5 bases). Per germline, CDR1 MNHEY and CDR2 SMNVEV (reference sequence). Trimming cost V 7 bases and J 5 bases, with 18 bases left between them. The CDR3 extends over 14 amino acids. Here the CDR3 reads CASKIQDTYHEQYF. CDR3 sequence (DNA): TGTGCCAGCAAGATTCAGGACACGTACCACGAGCAGTACTTC.

The chain combines TRBV14 with TRBJ1-2; D is ambiguous. From germline, CDR1 is SGHDN and CDR2 FVKESK. The CDR3 loop spans 16 amino acids. Trimming left V 1 base short and J 7 bases short, with 19 bases between. The CDR3 region is CASSQVTWEVASGYTF. CDR3 in DNA: TGTGCCAGCAGCCAAGTGACGTGGGAAGTTGCCTCTGGCTACACCTTC.

J is TRBJ2-5 and V is TRBV2; 10 bases are shared with TRBD2. The CDR3 has 16 amino acids. Germline CDR1 SNHLY, CDR2 FYNNEI. V dropped 7 bases and J dropped 5; count of bases not matched to a gene: 13. CDR3 protein: CASTPFRAGGPETQYF. The DNA of the CDR3 is TGTGCCAGCACCCCTTTTAGAGCGGGGGGGCCGGAGACCCAGTACTTC.

The V gene is TRBV2, the J gene TRBJ1-4; 10 nucleotides match TRBD1. The CDR3 runs 14 residues. The J segment lost 7 bases and the V segment lost 4 bases, leaving 3 bases of the junction unmatched. CDR1 is SNHLY, CDR2 FYNNEI, per germline. CDR3: CASSGDRGPEKLFF. The CDR3 DNA follows: TGTGCCAGCAGTGGAGACAGGGGGCCTGAAAAACTGTTTTTT.

DNA for the CDR3: TGTGCCAGCAGTTCCCTCGCGGGCTACACCTTC. Its translation: CASSSLAGYTF. The V gene is TRBV6-5, the J gene TRBJ1-2, with unresolved D. V dropped 4 bases and J dropped 8 bases, with 8 bases sitting between them. Germline values: CDR1 MNHEY, CDR2 SVGAGI. The CDR3 spans 11 residues.

The chain uses TRBV7-9 and TRBJ1-2, with D possibly being TRBD1 (5 bases). The CDR3 runs to 16 residues. With 2 bases removed from V and 6 bases from J, the gap between germline ends came to 19 bases. CDR1 is SEHNR, CDR2 FQNEAQ, per germline (reference sequence). The CDR3 reads CASSLSSSGDADGYTF. The CDR3 nucleotides read TGTGCCAGCAGCTTATCATCTAGTGGGGACGCAGATGGCTACACCTTC.

The V call is TRBV7-2, the J call TRBJ2-2; TRBD2 is a possible D gene (5 bases). The CDR3 sequence is 15 residues long. Trimming removed 0 bases from V and 5 bases from J, with 10 bases in between. In germline, CDR1 is SGHTA, CDR2 FQGNSA. Here the CDR3 DNA reads TGTGCCAGCAGCTTAGCGCTGGAGGCTACCGGGGAGCTGTTTTTT. Residues: CASSLALEATGELFF.